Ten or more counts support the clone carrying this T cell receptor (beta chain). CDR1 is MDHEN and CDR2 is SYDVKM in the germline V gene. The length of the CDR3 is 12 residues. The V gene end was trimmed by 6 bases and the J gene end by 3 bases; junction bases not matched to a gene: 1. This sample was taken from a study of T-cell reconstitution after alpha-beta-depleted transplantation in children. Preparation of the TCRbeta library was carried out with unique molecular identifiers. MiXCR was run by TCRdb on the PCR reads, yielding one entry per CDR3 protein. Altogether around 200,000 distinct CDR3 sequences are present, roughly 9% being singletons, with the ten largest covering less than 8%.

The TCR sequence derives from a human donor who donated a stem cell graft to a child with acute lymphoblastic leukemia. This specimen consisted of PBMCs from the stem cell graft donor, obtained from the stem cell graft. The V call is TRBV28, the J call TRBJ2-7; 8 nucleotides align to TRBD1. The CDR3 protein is CASRGQVYEQYF. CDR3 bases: TGTGCCAGCAGGGGACAGGTCTACGAGCAGTACTTC.